This T cell receptor beta chain appears in the sequencing data of a study of metastatic and nonmetastatic thyroid tumors (dated by TCRdb to the early 2020s). Broadly, across the study: The researchers compared repertoires between peripheral blood samples and tumor or nodule tissue samples from patients with malignant or benign thyroid disease. Summary of the overall study and its limitations: In both blood and tumor samples, TCR beta diversity was reported to be significantly higher in malignant tumors than in benign nodules.

Of note for this clone: It lacks a known antigen. Per-base quality was not reported, and no clone a single base away is much larger than it.

From a lookup of the germline V gene (reference sequence), CDR1 and CDR2 are DFQATT and SNEGSKA. V is reduced by 0 bases and J by 5 bases, leaving a spacing of 17 bases between them. The CDR3, cysteine through phenylalanine, is 16 amino acids long. Only the CDR3 part of the read is kept: 48 bases, read in frame from the first base. The library was produced with PCR. Instrument used: Illumina HiSeq 4000. The TCR beta-chain CDR3 region of each patient was profiled by high-throughput sequencing. The paper's processing steps were these. Drawing on CDR3 differences between clinicopathological groups, the researchers built a classifier meant to tell apart patients with distant-metastatic papillary thyroid cancer. Repertoire diversity was assessed with the Shannon index, and tumor-blood repertoire similarity with the Morisita-Horn index. TCRdb trimmed public reads at Q25 via fastp, called clones via MiXCR and kept in-frame beta chains. The V and J calls come from TCRdb's annotation, not from the publication. This sample has 25,000 to 35,000 clones in its table, and 25% to 30% of those were observed once. About 32% of the sample lies in the top ten.

No treatment had been received by any patient before thyroid surgery. Using T-cell receptor beta sequencing, the researchers looked back retrospectively at clinical samples from patients, gathered between about 2012 and 2019. Rearrangement joined TRBV20-1 to TRBJ1-5, with the identity of the D gene unclear. The sequence was collected from a female donor with papillary thyroid cancer or a benign thyroid nodule (not recorded which). Some clones in this sample may be carry-over from other donors' samples. Specimen: blood. Here the CDR3 is given as CSARDNLGLGYQPQHF. DNA sequence: TGCAGTGCTAGAGATAATTTGGGCCTGGGGTATCAGCCCCAGCATTTT.